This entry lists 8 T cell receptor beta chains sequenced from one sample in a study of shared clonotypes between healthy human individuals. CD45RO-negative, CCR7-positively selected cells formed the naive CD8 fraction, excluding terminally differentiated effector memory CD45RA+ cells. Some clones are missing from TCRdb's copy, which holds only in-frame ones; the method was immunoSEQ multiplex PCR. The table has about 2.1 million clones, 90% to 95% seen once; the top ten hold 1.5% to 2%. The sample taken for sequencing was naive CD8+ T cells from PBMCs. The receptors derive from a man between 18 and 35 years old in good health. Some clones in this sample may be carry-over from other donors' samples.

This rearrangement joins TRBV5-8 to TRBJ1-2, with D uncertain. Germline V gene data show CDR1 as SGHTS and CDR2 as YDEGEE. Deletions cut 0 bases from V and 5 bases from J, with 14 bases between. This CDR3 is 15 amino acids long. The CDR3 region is CASSLVVLGNYGYTF. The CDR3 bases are TGTGCCAGCAGCTTGGTGGTGTTGGGGAATTATGGCTACACCTTC.

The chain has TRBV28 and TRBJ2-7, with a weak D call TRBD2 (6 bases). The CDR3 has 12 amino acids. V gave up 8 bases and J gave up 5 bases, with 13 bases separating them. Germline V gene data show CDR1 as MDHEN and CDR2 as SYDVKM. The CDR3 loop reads CASAGTYNEQYF. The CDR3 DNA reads TGTGCCAGCGCCGGGACTTACAACGAGCAGTACTTC. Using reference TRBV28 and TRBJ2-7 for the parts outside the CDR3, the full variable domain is DVKVTQSSRYLVKRTGEKVFLECVQDMDHENMFWYRQDPGLGLRLIYFSYDVKMKEKGDIPEGYSVSREKKERFSLILESASTNQTSMYLCASAGTYNEQYFGPGTRLTVT.

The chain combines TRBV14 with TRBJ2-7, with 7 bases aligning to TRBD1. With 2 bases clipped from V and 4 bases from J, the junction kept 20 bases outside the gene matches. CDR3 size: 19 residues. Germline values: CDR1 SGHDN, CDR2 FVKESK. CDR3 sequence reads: CASSQLRGSSTPGTYEQYF. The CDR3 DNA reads TGTGCCAGCAGCCAACTCAGGGGGTCATCCACCCCAGGAACATACGAGCAGTACTTC.

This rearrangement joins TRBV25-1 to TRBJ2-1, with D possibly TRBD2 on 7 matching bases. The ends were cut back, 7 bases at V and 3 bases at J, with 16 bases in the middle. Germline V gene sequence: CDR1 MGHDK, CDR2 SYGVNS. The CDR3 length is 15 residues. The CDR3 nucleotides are TGTGCCAGCACCCGGGGGGACACCAGCTACAATGAGCAGTTCTTC. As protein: CASTRGDTSYNEQFF.

The DNA for the CDR3 is TGTGCCAGCAGCCAAGATCGAGACAGGGAGCTCTACAATGAGCAGTTCTTC. Residues: CASSQDRDRELYNEQFF. The chain uses TRBV4-2 and TRBJ2-1, with TRBD1 identical over 7 bases. There are 17 residues in the CDR3. V lost 0 bases, J lost 3 bases, and 8 bases stayed unmatched. Germline lookup yields CDR1 LGHNA and CDR2 YNFKEQ.

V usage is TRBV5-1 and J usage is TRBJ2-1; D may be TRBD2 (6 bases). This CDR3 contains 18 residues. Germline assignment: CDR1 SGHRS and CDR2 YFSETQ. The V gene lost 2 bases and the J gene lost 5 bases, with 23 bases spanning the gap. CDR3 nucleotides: TGCGCCAGCAGCTTTTTTGCGCGTTTAGCGGAGAAAGACAATGAGCAGTTCTTC. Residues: CASSFFARLAEKDNEQFF.

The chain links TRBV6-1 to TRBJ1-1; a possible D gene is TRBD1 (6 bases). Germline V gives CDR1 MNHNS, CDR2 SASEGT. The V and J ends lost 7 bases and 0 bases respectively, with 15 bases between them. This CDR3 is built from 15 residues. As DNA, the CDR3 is TGTGCCAGCAACGGACAGTTTTTCCTGAACACTGAAGCTTTCTTT. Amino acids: CASNGQFFLNTEAFF.

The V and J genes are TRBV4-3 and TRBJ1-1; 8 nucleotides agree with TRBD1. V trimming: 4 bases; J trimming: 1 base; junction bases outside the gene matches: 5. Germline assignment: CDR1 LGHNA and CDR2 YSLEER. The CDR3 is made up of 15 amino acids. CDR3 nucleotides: TGCGCCAGCAGCCTAGGCAGGGGGCGGAACACTGAAGCTTTCTTT. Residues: CASSLGRGRNTEAFF.